These 4 T cell receptor beta chains came from one sample sequenced in a study of HIV-infected children after antiretroviral therapy interruption. RNA-based 3' RACE libraries used unique molecular identifiers. Each CDR3 protein gets one entry after TCRdb re-called the 3' RACE reads with MiXCR. Of about 83,000 distinct CDR3 sequences listed, less than 7% are singletons. As to treatment: PENTA 11 planned treatment interruption arm or continuous ART arm. Sample: CD45RA+ CD4+ T cells from PBMCs, pooled from several time points, taken from a donor given antiretroviral therapy, either interrupted or continuous. As to subset: naive CD4+ CD45RA+ CD45RO- T cells. The receptors derive from a pool of human donors with HIV.

The chain links TRBV20-1 to TRBJ1-6; 9 nucleotides line up with TRBD1. This CDR3 has 15 amino acids. With 0 bases clipped from V and 7 bases from J, the junction kept 4 bases outside the gene matches. Germline loops: CDR1 DFQATT, CDR2 SNEGSKA (reference sequence). CDR3 region: CSARDRGTGNSPLHF. CDR3 sequence (DNA): TGCAGTGCTAGAGATCGTGGGACAGGGAATTCACCCCTCCACTTT.

This chain uses TRBV7-9 with TRBJ1-1; no reliable D call. V gave up 5 bases and J gave up 10 bases, with 17 bases separating them. The CDR3 totals 13 residues. The germline V gene encodes CDR1 SEHNR and CDR2 FQNEAQ (reference sequence). CDR3 sequence: CASSPPVGGVAFF. The CDR3 DNA is TGTGCCAGCAGCCCCCCGGTGGGCGGGGTAGCTTTCTTT.

This clonotype was recorded many times. The chain recombines TRBV3-1 with TRBJ2-1; D unresolved. Germline CDR1 and CDR2: LGHDT and YNNKEL (reference sequence). Trimming took 2 bases from V and 4 from J, leaving 15 bases between them. The CDR3 runs 16 residues. CDR3 in amino acids: CASSQFRRRQYNEQFF. The CDR3, as DNA: TGTGCCAGCAGCCAATTCAGGCGGCGGCAGTACAATGAGCAGTTCTTC.

This clonotype was observed many times. V is TRBV19 and J is TRBJ1-2, with TRBD1 matching 10 bases. Germline CDR1 LNHDA, CDR2 SQIVND (reference sequence). The ends lost 11 bases at V and 5 bases at J; junction bases unmatched: 14. The CDR3 runs 15 residues. CDR3 in DNA: TGTGCCTCTCGGACAGGGGGATCTATTGAGTATGGCTACACCTTC. This gives the protein CASRTGGSIEYGYTF.